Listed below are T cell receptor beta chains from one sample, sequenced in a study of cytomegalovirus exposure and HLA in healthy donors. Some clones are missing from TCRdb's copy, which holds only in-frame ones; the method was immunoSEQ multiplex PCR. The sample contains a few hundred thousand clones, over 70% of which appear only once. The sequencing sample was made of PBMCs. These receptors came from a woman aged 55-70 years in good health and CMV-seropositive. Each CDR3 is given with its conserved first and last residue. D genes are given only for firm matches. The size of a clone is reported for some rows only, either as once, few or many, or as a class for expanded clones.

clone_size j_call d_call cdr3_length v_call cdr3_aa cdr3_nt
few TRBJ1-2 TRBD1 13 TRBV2 CASSRGQGVGYTF TGTGCCAGCAGCCGGGGACAGGGAGTAGGCTACACCTTC
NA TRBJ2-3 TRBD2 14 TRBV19 CASRVAGESDTQYF TGTGCCAGTAGGGTAGCGGGAGAGTCAGATACGCAGTATTTT
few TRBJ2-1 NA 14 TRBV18 CASSLVGVGNEQFF TGTGCCAGCTCACTTGTGGGAGTGGGGAATGAGCAGTTCTTC
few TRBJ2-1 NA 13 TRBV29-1 CSVEDRRGREQFF TGCAGCGTTGAAGATCGGAGGGGGCGTGAGCAGTTCTTC
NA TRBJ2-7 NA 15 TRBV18 CASSPPRQGAGEQYF TGTGCCAGCTCCCCTCCTCGCCAGGGTGCAGGCGAGCAGTACTTC
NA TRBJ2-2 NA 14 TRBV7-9 CASSLATTTGELFF TGTGCCAGCAGCTTAGCGACTACCACCGGGGAGCTGTTTTTT
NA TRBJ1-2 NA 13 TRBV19 CASSPGVGYGYTF TGTGCCAGTAGTCCAGGGGTTGGGTATGGCTACACCTTC
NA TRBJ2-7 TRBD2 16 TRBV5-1 CASSLGTSGFSYEQYF TGCGCCAGCAGCTTGGGCACTAGCGGATTTTCCTACGAGCAGTACTTC
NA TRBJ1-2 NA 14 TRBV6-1 CASSALGLYYGYTF TGTGCCAGCAGCGCATTAGGACTGTACTATGGCTACACCTTC
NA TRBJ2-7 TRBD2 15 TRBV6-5 CASSSLSGLTYEQYF TGTGCCAGCAGTTCCCTTAGCGGGCTCACCTACGAGCAGTACTTC
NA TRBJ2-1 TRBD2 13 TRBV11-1 CASSLGLAPEQFF TGTGCCAGCAGCTTAGGACTAGCGCCTGAGCAGTTCTTC
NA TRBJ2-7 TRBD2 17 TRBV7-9 CASSLAHRAGGSYEQYF TGTGCCAGCAGCTTAGCGCATAGGGCGGGAGGTTCCTACGAGCAGTACTTC
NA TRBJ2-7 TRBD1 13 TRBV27 CASSPGQGYEQYF TGTGCCAGCAGTCCAGGACAGGGCTACGAGCAGTACTTC
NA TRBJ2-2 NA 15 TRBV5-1 CASRVEGGYGGELFF TGCGCCAGCCGTGTGGAGGGAGGTTATGGAGGGGAGCTGTTTTTT
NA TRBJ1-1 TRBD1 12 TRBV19 CASRGQGGVAFF TGTGCCAGTAGAGGACAGGGGGGGGTGGCTTTCTTT
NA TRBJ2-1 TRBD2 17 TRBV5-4 CASSPPGLAGGRNEQFF TGTGCCAGCAGCCCCCCGGGACTAGCGGGAGGGAGGAATGAGCAGTTCTTC
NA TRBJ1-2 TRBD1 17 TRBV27 CASSRSMRGTGHISYTF TGTGCCAGCAGTAGGAGTATGAGGGGGACAGGGCATATTTCCTACACCTTC
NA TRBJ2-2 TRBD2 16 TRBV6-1 CASSEARTSGNGELFF TGCGCCAGCAGTGAAGCACGGACTAGCGGGAACGGGGAGCTGTTTTTT
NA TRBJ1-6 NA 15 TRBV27 CASSFGGRENSPLHF TGTGCCAGCAGTTTCGGAGGGAGGGAAAATTCACCCCTCCACTTT
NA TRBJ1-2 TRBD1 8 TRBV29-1 CSGTGPAF TGCAGCGGGACAGGCCCTGCCTTC
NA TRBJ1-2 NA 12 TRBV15 CATGEVNYGYTF TGTGCCACCGGCGAGGTTAACTATGGCTACACCTTC
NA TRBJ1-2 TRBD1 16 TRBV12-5 CASGLVQGGVNYGYTF TGTGCTAGTGGTTTGGTACAGGGGGGGGTAAACTATGGCTACACCTTC
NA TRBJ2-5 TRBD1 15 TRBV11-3 CASSSGQGYQETQYF TGTGCCAGCAGCTCGGGACAGGGGTACCAAGAGACCCAGTACTTC
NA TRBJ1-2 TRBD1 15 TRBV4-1 CASSQGDSGSYGYTF TGCGCCAGCAGCCAGGGGGACAGTGGGTCTTATGGCTACACCTTC
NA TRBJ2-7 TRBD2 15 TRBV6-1 CASSWASGAAYEQYF TGTGCCAGCAGTTGGGCTAGCGGGGCCGCCTACGAGCAGTACTTC
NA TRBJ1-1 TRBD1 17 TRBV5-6 CASSLLVGQGANTEAFF TGTGCCAGCAGCTTGTTGGTTGGACAGGGGGCGAACACTGAAGCTTTCTTT
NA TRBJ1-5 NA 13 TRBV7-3 CASSSAENQPQHF TGTGCCAGCAGCTCGGCGGAAAATCAGCCCCAGCATTTT
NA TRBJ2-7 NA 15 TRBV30 CAWSVPLRGKAEQYF TGTGCCTGGAGTGTGCCGCTTCGGGGGAAAGCCGAGCAGTACTTC
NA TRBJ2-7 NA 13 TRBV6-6 CASSPSSSYEQYF TGTGCCAGCAGTCCTAGTAGCTCCTACGAGCAGTACTTC
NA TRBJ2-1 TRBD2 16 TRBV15 CATSRASAGGAHEQFF TGTGCCACCAGCAGAGCTTCGGCGGGAGGGGCACATGAGCAGTTCTTC
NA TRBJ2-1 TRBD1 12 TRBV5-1 CASSLTGDEQFF TGCGCCAGCAGCTTGACAGGGGATGAGCAGTTCTTC
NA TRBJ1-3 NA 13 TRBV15 CATKFSSGNTIYF TGTGCCACCAAATTCAGCTCTGGAAACACCATATATTTT